This TCR beta chain derives from a study of regulatory T cells in long-lasting Graves disease. Study information: Newly diagnosed Graves' patients had taken antithyroid drugs under 3 months. Study results and caveats: Sharing of public clonotypes was greater in persistent patients (2,741) than in new patients (roughly 970).

V was pared by 0 bases and J by 5 bases, with 10 bases between. CDR1 is DFQATT, CDR2 SNEGSKA, per germline (reference sequence). CDR3 size: 13 residues. TCR beta libraries were built with iRepertoire HTBI primers and Arm-PCR of CDR3 regions. TCRdb recomputed calls from the multiplex PCR reads with MiXCR, one row per CDR3 protein. Among 200,000 to 300,000 distinct CDR3 sequences listed, 20% to 25% were seen once. This clonotype was observed at least ten times. Its antigen is not identified. Time point in this sample: newly diagnosed GD, antithyroid drugs for less than 3 months. From PBMCs, RNA was extracted and then used to make the TCR library.

The material sequenced was peripheral blood mononuclear cells (PBMCs), taken at new diagnosis, from a patient treated with antithyroid drugs. V is TRBV20-1 and J is TRBJ1-1; no reliable D call. The source is a female donor with Graves disease. The CDR3 DNA sequence: TGCAGTGCTAGAGATACCCCCCCAACTGAAGCTTTCTTT. It encodes CSARDTPPTEAFF.